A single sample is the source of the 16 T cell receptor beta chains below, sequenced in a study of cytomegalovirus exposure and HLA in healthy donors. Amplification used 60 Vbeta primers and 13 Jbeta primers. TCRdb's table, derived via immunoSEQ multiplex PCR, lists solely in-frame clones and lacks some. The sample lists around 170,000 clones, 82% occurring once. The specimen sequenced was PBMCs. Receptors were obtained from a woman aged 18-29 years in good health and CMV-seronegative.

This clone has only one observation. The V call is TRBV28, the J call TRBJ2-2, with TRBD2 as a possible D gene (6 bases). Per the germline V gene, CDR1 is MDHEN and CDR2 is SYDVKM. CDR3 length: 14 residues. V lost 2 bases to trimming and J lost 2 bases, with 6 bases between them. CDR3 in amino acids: CASSLGTNTGELFF. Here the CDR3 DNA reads TGTGCCAGCAGTTTAGGGACTAACACCGGGGAGCTGTTTTTT.

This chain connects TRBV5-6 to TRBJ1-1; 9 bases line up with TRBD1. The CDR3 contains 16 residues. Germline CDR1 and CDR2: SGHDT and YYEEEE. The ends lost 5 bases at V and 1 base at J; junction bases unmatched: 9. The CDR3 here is CASRRGTGYANTEAFF. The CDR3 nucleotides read TGTGCCAGCAGACGAGGGACAGGGTACGCGAACACTGAAGCTTTCTTT.

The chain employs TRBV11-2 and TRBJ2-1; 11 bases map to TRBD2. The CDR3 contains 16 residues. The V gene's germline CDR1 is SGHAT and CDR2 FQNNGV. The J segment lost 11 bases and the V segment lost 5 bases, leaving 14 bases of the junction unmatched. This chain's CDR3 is CASSQEPGLAVSKQFF. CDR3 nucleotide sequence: TGTGCCAGCAGCCAAGAACCGGGACTAGCGGTATCCAAGCAGTTCTTC.

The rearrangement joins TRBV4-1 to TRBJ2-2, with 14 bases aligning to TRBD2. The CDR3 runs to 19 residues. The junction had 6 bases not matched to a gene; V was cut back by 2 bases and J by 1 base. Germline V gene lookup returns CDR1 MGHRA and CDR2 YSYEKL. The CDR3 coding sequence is TGCGCCAGCAGCCAAACTGGACTAGCGGGAGGCTGGAACACCGGGGAGCTGTTTTTT. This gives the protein CASSQTGLAGGWNTGELFF.

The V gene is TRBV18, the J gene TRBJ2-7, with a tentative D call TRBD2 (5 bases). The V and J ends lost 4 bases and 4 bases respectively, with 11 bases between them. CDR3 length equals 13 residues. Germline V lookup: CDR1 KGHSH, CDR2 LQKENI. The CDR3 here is CASSQQLEYEQYF. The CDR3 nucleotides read TGTGCCAGCTCACAACAACTAGAGTACGAGCAGTACTTC.

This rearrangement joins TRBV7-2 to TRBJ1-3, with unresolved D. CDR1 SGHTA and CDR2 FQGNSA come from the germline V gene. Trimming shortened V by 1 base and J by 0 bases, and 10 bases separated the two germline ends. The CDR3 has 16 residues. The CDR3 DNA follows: TGTGCCAGCAGCTTAGACAGCACTTCCTCTGGAAACACCATATATTTT. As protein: CASSLDSTSSGNTIYF.

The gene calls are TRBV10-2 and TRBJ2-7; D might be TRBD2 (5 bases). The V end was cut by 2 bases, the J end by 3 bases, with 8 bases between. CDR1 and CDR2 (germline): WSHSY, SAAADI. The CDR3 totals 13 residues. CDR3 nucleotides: TGCGCCAGCAGTGAGATGAGGGTCTACGAGCAGTACTTC. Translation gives CASSEMRVYEQYF.

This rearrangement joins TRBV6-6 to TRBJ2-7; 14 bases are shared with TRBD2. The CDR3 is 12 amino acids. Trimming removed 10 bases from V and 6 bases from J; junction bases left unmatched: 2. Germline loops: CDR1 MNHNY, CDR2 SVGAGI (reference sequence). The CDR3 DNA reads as TGTGCCACCGGGACTAGCGGGGGCGAGCAGTACTTC. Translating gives CATGTSGGEQYF.

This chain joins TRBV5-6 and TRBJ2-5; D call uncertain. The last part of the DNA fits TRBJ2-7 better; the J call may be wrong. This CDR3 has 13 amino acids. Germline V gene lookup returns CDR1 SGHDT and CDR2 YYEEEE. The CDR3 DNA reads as TGTGCCAGCAGCCCGGGTTTCTCCTACGAGCAGTACTTC. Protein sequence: CASSPGFSYEQYF.

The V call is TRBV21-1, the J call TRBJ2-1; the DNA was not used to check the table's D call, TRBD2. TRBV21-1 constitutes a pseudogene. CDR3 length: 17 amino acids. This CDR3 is CASSMWLAGDSYNEQFF. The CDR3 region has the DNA TGTGCCAGCAGCATGTGGCTAGCGGGGGACTCCTACAATGAGCAGTTCTTC.

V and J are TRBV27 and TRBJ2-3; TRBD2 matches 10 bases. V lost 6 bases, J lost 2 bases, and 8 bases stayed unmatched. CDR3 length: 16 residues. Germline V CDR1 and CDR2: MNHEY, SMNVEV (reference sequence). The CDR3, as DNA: TGTGCCAGCAGACGAGTAGCGGGAGGATCCACAGATACGCAGTATTTT. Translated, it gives CASRRVAGGSTDTQYF.

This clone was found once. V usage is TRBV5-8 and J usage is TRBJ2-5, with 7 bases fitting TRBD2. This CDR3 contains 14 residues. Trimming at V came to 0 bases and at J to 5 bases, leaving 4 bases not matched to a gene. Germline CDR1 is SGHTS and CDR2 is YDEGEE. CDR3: CASSLVPGGETQYF. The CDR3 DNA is TGTGCCAGCAGCTTGGTTCCCGGGGGGGAGACCCAGTACTTC.

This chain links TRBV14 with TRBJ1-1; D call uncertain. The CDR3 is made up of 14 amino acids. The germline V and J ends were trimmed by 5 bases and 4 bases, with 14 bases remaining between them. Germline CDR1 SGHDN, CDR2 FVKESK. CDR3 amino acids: CASSYSLLGTEAFF. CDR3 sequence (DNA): TGTGCCAGCAGCTACAGTTTGTTGGGCACTGAAGCTTTCTTT.

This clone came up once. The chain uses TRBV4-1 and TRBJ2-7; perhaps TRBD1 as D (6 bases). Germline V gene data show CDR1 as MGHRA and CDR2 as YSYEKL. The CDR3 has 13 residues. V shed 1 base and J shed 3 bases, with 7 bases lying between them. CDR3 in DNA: TGCGCCAGCAGCCAAGGGGACAACTACGAGCAGTACTTC. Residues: CASSQGDNYEQYF.

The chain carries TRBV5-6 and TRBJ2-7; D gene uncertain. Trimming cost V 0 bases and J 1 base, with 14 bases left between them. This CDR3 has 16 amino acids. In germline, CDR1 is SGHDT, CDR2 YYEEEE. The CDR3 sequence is CASSLAVETVSYEQYF. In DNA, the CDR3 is TGTGCCAGCAGCTTGGCCGTGGAGACGGTATCCTACGAGCAGTACTTC. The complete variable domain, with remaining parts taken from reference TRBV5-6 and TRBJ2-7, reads DAGVTQSPTHLIKTRGQQVTLRCSPKSGHDTVSWYQQALGQGPQFIFQYYEEEERQRGNFPDRFSGHQFPNYSSELNVNALLLGDSALYLCASSLAVETVSYEQYFGPGTRLTVT.

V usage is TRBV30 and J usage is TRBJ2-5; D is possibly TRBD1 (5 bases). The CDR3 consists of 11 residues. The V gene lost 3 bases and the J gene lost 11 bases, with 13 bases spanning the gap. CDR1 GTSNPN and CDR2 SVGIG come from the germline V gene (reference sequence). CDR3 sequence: CAWRDTLGQYF. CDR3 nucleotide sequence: TGTGCCTGGAGGGACACCTTAGGGCAGTACTTC.